This entry features one T cell receptor (beta chain) sequence. Its target is unknown. TCRdb's copy holds only in-frame clones and misses some; the assay was immunoSEQ multiplex PCR. The top ten hold about 16% of the sample, which has 300,000 to 400,000 clones, more than 75% seen once. The data derive from a study of shared clonotypes between healthy human individuals. Findings of the study overall: Clonotypes which were not shared had lower generation probabilities than clonotypes that all four donors shared. The genetic and exposure-history diversity represented was limited by few donors. Clonotypes that were shared across four donors made up 4% to 6% of naive CD4 clonotypes. Estimated richness values were generally larger in naive subsets than in memory subsets.

V was trimmed by 1 base and J by 14 bases, leaving 12 bases between them. The CDR3 runs to 12 residues. Germline assignment: CDR1 MGHRA and CDR2 YSYEKL. The sequence was obtained from a man younger than 30 in good health. The material sequenced was memory CD8+ T cells sorted from blood. Described subset: CD45RO+ cells pooled with CCR7-negative TemRA cells. The chain is built from TRBV4-1 and TRBJ2-1; tentative D call: TRBD2 (5 bases). CDR3 amino acids: CASSQVLGEEFF. CDR3 nucleotide sequence: TGCGCCAGCAGCCAAGTACTCGGGGAAGAGTTCTTC.